This T cell receptor beta chain was captured in a study of T cells expressing NK-cell markers. CDR1 SGHRS and CDR2 YFSETQ come from the germline V gene. The CDR3 loop spans 14 amino acids. No DNA is given; TCRdb re-called the 5' RACE reads and lists each CDR3 protein once. This sample's clone table lists some 410,000 distinct CDR3 sequences. This chain uses TRBV5-1 with TRBJ1-1. This receptor was obtained from a woman aged 18 to 75 in good health. Material for sequencing was blood T cells: a sorted CD56 or NKG2C T cell subset, CD4+ or CD8+ T cells, or bulk PBMC T cells (not recorded which). CDR3 region: CASSDGTGNLEAFF.